Listed here are 23 T cell receptor beta chains from one sample, sequenced in a study of graft-versus-host responses after intestinal transplantation. Their recognized antigens are unknown. Data came from immunoSEQ multiplex PCR; TCRdb stores just in-frame clones and leaves some out. This table has tens of thousands of clones, 94% appearing once. The sequences come from unstimulated CD8+ T cells sorted from spleen or lymph node cells, collected before intestinal transplant. Receptors were obtained from a human donor who received an intestinal transplant.

A remark on this clone: A read error may account for a junction end that differs from germline. The chain carries TRBV5-1 and TRBJ1-5, with 7 bases aligning to TRBD1. CDR1 is SGHRS and CDR2 is YFSETQ in the germline V gene. This CDR3 has 14 residues. The CDR3 DNA sequence: TGCGCCAGCAGCTTGGAAGGGGGCAACCAGCCCCAGCATTTT. Its protein is CASSLEGGNQPQHF.

This clone was counted only a few times. The chain employs TRBV27 and TRBJ2-1; D remains ambiguous. CDR1 and CDR2 from the germline V gene are MNHEY and SMNVEV (reference sequence). This CDR3 contains 13 residues. Trimming left V 2 bases short and J 6 bases short, with 8 bases between. CDR3 amino acids: CASSLGTINEQFF. CDR3 sequence (DNA): TGTGCCAGCAGTTTAGGAACGATCAATGAGCAGTTCTTC.

The rearrangement uses TRBV5-5 and TRBJ2-7; D uncertain. Germline loops: CDR1 SGHKS, CDR2 YYEKEE (reference sequence). V was cut by 0 bases and J by 3 bases, with 7 bases left in between. This CDR3 is 13 amino acids long. In nucleotides, the CDR3 is TGTGCCAGCAGCTTGGAGTACGTCTACGAGCAGTACTTC. Translating it yields CASSLEYVYEQYF.

This sequence joins TRBV5-4 and TRBJ2-1; 7 bases agree with TRBD2. V trimming: 2 bases; J trimming: 1 base; junction bases outside the gene matches: 9. This CDR3 comprises 17 residues. Germline V gene lookup returns CDR1 SGHNT and CDR2 YYREEE (reference sequence). Here the CDR3 DNA reads TGTGCCAGCAGCTTTGCTCTAGCGGAGGGGTCCTACAATGAGCAGTTCTTC. Its translation is CASSFALAEGSYNEQFF.

The genes are TRBV6-5 and TRBJ1-2; tentatively, D is TRBD1 (5 bases). The CDR3 spans 14 residues. Trimming removed 0 bases from V and 2 bases from J, with 7 bases in between. Germline V gene lookup returns CDR1 MNHEY and CDR2 SVGAGI. The CDR3 loop reads CASSYSPGNYGYTF. The CDR3 DNA is TGTGCCAGCAGTTACTCACCAGGGAACTATGGCTACACCTTC.

DNA of the CDR3: TGCGCCAGCAGCTTGGCTATAGAATCCCCGAAAGACTACGAGCAGTACTTC. Protein: CASSLAIESPKDYEQYF. The genes are TRBV5-1 and TRBJ2-7, with D unclear. V gave up 0 bases and J gave up 3 bases, with 19 bases separating them. This CDR3 spans 17 amino acids. Looked up from germline, CDR1 is SGHRS and CDR2 is YFSETQ.

V is TRBV7-8 and J is TRBJ2-5, with TRBD2 identical over 15 bases. CDR1 and CDR2 (germline): SGHVS, FQNEAQ. V was pared by 5 bases and J by 5 bases, with 9 bases of the junction left unmatched. The CDR3 runs 17 residues. CDR3 in amino acids: CASSDGLAGGPLETQYF. The CDR3 nucleotides are TGTGCCAGCAGCGACGGACTAGCGGGAGGGCCCTTGGAGACCCAGTACTTC.

V usage is TRBV11-1 and J usage is TRBJ2-1, with 7 bases fitting TRBD2. CDR3 length: 16 residues. V lost 4 bases and J lost 0; bases outside the gene matches: 6. Per the germline V gene, CDR1 is SGHAT and CDR2 is FQDESV (reference sequence). This chain's CDR3 is CASSWGEGFSYNEQFF. The CDR3 nucleotides are TGTGCCAGCAGCTGGGGGGAGGGGTTCTCCTACAATGAGCAGTTCTTC.

The chain recombines TRBV13 with TRBJ2-3; TRBD2 agrees at 11 bases. Trimming cost V 5 bases and J 3 bases; bases outside gene matches: 4. The CDR3 consists of 15 residues. Germline-derived CDR1 and CDR2 are PRHDT and FYEKMQ (reference sequence). The CDR3 protein is CASSTRLAGTDTQYF. CDR3 in DNA: TGTGCCAGCAGCACTAGACTAGCGGGGACAGATACGCAGTATTTT.

The chain is built from TRBV6-6 and TRBJ1-2; 8 bases are a match to TRBD1. In germline, CDR1 is MNHNY, CDR2 SVGAGI (reference sequence). Unmatched junction bases numbered 13, after V lost 5 bases and J lost 5 bases. The CDR3 runs 16 residues. CDR3 sequence: CASSKPTDRVVYGYTF. In nucleotides, the CDR3 is TGTGCCAGCAGTAAACCCACGGACAGGGTAGTTTATGGCTACACCTTC.

V and J are TRBV27 and TRBJ2-7; 13 nucleotides align to TRBD2. Trimming took 6 bases from V and 5 from J; bases not matched to a gene: 7. The V gene's germline CDR1 is MNHEY and CDR2 SMNVEV (reference sequence). There are 15 residues in the CDR3. CDR3 loop: CASSLGLAGAHEQYF. CDR3 DNA sequence: TGTGCCAGCAGCCTCGGACTAGCGGGAGCGCACGAGCAGTACTTC.

V and J are TRBV27 and TRBJ1-1; D not resolved. V was cut by 0 bases and J by 3 bases, with 11 bases left in between. The CDR3 consists of 15 residues. Germline lookup yields CDR1 MNHEY and CDR2 SMNVEV (reference sequence). CDR3: CASSLSSPGDTEAFF. CDR3 bases: TGTGCCAGCAGTTTATCGAGCCCGGGTGACACTGAAGCTTTCTTT.

The CDR3 DNA reads TGTGCCACAGGTCGGAGGCTAAACACTGAAGCTTTCTTT. It specifies CATGRRLNTEAFF. The chain uses TRBV15 and TRBJ1-1; no reliable D call. The ends were cut back, 9 bases at V and 2 bases at J, with 13 bases in the middle. The germline CDR1 and CDR2 sequences are LNHNV and YYDKDF (reference sequence). CDR3 length: 13 residues.

This rearrangement joins TRBV6-1 to TRBJ2-3, with 11 bases matching TRBD2. The CDR3 extends over 17 amino acids. V trimming: 2 bases; J trimming: 2 bases; junction bases outside the gene matches: 6. Germline loops: CDR1 MNHNS, CDR2 SASEGT. CDR3 sequence (DNA): TGTGCCAGCAGTGAATTGGGACTAGCGGAGATCACAGATACGCAGTATTTT. Translating it yields CASSELGLAEITDTQYF.

The chain links TRBV4-1 to TRBJ1-2; the match to TRBD1 covers 8 bases. J was trimmed by 6 bases and V by 1 base; bases with no gene match: 7. This CDR3 has 15 residues. In germline, CDR1 is MGHRA, CDR2 YSYEKL. In DNA, the CDR3 is TGCGCCAGCAGCCAAGCCCCCGGGACAGGCAATGGCTACACCTTC. It is translated as CASSQAPGTGNGYTF.

V usage is TRBV5-5 and J usage is TRBJ2-7, with 9 bases identical to TRBD1. This CDR3 is built from 16 residues. The V segment lost 7 bases and the J segment 1 base; nucleotides outside the gene matches: 12. Germline V gives CDR1 SGHKS, CDR2 YYEKEE (reference sequence). As DNA, the CDR3 is TGTGCCAGCGCCCACGCCTCCGGGACAGGGTCCTACGAGCAGTACTTC. As protein: CASAHASGTGSYEQYF.

This chain connects TRBV19 to TRBJ2-5; 7 nucleotides agree with TRBD1. The closer fit of TRBJ2-7 to the DNA end suggests the J call may be wrong. Germline-derived CDR1 and CDR2 are LNHDA and SQIVND (reference sequence). CDR3 length: 14 residues. The CDR3 loop reads CASTRTGGSYEQYF. The DNA of the CDR3 is TGTGCCAGTACCAGGACAGGTGGCTCCTACGAGCAGTACTTC.

The CDR3 coding sequence is TGTGCCAGCCGCCTGGGACAGGGTAATGAAAAACTGTTTTTT. It yields the protein CASRLGQGNEKLFF. The V call is TRBV6-1, the J call TRBJ1-4, with 9 bases identical to TRBD1. J lost 4 bases, V lost 8 bases, and 5 bases had no gene match. The length of the CDR3 is 14 residues. Germline V gene lookup returns CDR1 MNHNS and CDR2 SASEGT.

V usage is TRBV4-1 and J usage is TRBJ2-7, with D perhaps matching TRBD1 (6 bases). Trimming took 4 bases from V and 2 from J, leaving 21 bases between them. Looked up from germline, CDR1 is MGHRA and CDR2 is YSYEKL. The CDR3 length is 17 residues. Written as DNA, the CDR3 is TGCGCCAGCAGCCTCCGGGCTTCAACAGGGATCCCCTACGAGCAGTACTTC. Translating it yields CASSLRASTGIPYEQYF.

The chain employs TRBV27 and TRBJ2-5; 7 nucleotides line up with TRBD2. The DNA end is a closer match to TRBJ2-7, so the J assignment may be wrong. Germline values: CDR1 MNHEY, CDR2 SMNVEV (reference sequence). The CDR3 consists of 14 residues. The CDR3 DNA is TGTGCCAGCAGTCCCATAAGCGGGACCTACGAGCAGTACTTC. This sequence encodes CASSPISGTYEQYF.

This chain connects TRBV5-6 to TRBJ2-1, with 7 bases that match TRBD2. Germline V gene data show CDR1 as SGHDT and CDR2 as YYEEEE. The V and J ends lost 0 bases and 10 bases, in that order; junction bases with no gene match: 10. The CDR3 runs 15 residues. The CDR3, as DNA: TGTGCCAGCAGCTTGGTTGTAGCGGGCGCCGGGGAGCAGTTCTTC. Protein: CASSLVVAGAGEQFF.

V usage is TRBV28 and J usage is TRBJ1-2; D gene unclear. V lost 2 bases and J lost 2, with 9 bases in between. CDR1 MDHEN and CDR2 SYDVKM come from the germline V gene. The CDR3 has 14 residues. In DNA, the CDR3 is TGTGCCAGCAGTTTAGGGCAGCGAAACTATGGCTACACCTTC. Translation: CASSLGQRNYGYTF.

V is TRBV15 and J is TRBJ1-1; unclear D gene. V was trimmed by 1 base and J by 4 bases, leaving 10 bases between them. The CDR3 runs to 14 residues. Germline loops: CDR1 LNHNV, CDR2 YYDKDF (reference sequence). CDR3 DNA sequence: TGTGCCACCAGCAGAGTTCCGAGGGCCACTGAAGCTTTCTTT. It encodes CATSRVPRATEAFF.